One and the same sample provided the 25 T cell receptor beta chains below, sequenced in a study of blood T cell repertoires in COVID-19. Sequencing used immunoSEQ multiplex PCR; TCRdb keeps in-frame clones, though not all of them. The sample contains 150,000 to 200,000 clones, 87% of which appear only once. Specimen: peripheral blood. These receptors were taken from a young man with active or convalescent COVID-19.

This sequence joins TRBV20-1 and TRBJ1-6, with no clear D. The CDR3 has 14 amino acids. Germline V gene data show CDR1 as DFQATT and CDR2 as SNEGSKA (reference sequence). The V and J ends lost 3 bases and 3 bases respectively, with 9 bases between them. The CDR3: CSASEEFYNSPLHF. The DNA of the CDR3 is TGCAGTGCTAGTGAGGAGTTCTATAATTCACCCCTCCACTTT.

The CDR3 nucleotides are TGTGCCAGCAGACCTGGGACAGGAGTTTTAGAGACCCAGTACTTC. Encoded protein: CASRPGTGVLETQYF. The chain employs TRBV11-3 and TRBJ2-5; 8 nucleotides line up with TRBD1. J lost 4 bases, V lost 6 bases, and 10 bases had no gene match. CDR3 length: 15 residues. Germline V lookup: CDR1 SGHNT, CDR2 YENEEA.

The V call is TRBV7-2, the J call TRBJ1-5, with no clear D. The germline V and J ends were trimmed by 1 base and 4 bases, with 8 bases remaining between them. The CDR3 extends over 14 amino acids. From germline, CDR1 is SGHTA and CDR2 FQGNSA. CDR3 bases: TGTGCCAGCAGCTTAGTGCGGGGAAATCAGCCCCAGCATTTT. Protein sequence: CASSLVRGNQPQHF.

The V gene is TRBV12-3 or TRBV12-4, the J gene TRBJ2-7; D call uncertain. V gave up 5 bases and J gave up 3 bases, with 8 bases separating them. The CDR3 length is 12 residues. In DNA form, the CDR3 reads TGTGCCAGCAGTATAAGCGTCTACGAGCAGTACTTC. This gives the protein CASSISVYEQYF.

The chain combines TRBV13 with TRBJ2-3; D remains unclear. This CDR3 spans 12 amino acids. Trimming took off 5 bases at V and 6 bases at J, with 9 bases between the two ends. Germline values: CDR1 PRHDT, CDR2 FYEKMQ (reference sequence). The CDR3 nucleotides read TGTGCCAGCAGCCCCGGGTGGGATACGCAGTATTTT. Translating gives CASSPGWDTQYF.

The chain uses TRBV9 and TRBJ2-1, with 8 positions matching TRBD2. CDR3 length: 14 residues. Trimming cost V 2 bases and J 7 bases; bases outside gene matches: 5. Germline CDR1 SGDLS, CDR2 YYNGEE. CDR3 nucleotide sequence: TGTGCCAGCAGCGTTGCGGGAGGTCTGAATGAGCAGTTCTTC. This gives the protein CASSVAGGLNEQFF.

This clone has only one observation. The CDR3 loop reads CASRGGGFRGYTF. In nucleotides, the CDR3 is TGTGCCAGTAGGGGAGGAGGTTTTCGAGGCTACACCTTC. The chain carries TRBV19 and TRBJ1-2; D gene unclear. Trimming took 6 bases from V and 8 from J, leaving 16 bases between them. The CDR3 consists of 13 residues. Germline CDR1 is LNHDA and CDR2 is SQIVND (reference sequence). Drawing the rest from reference TRBV19 and TRBJ1-2, the complete variable domain is DGGITQSPKYLFRKEGQNVTLSCEQNLNHDAMYWYRQDPGQGLRLIYYSQIVNDFQKGDIAEGYSVSREKKESFPLTVTSAQKNPTAFYLCASRGGGFRGYTFGSGTRLTVV.

Only a few counts were recorded for this clone. The chain uses TRBV2 and TRBJ2-7; TRBD1 might be the D (5 bases). The CDR3 spans 14 residues. The germline V gene has CDR1 SNHLY and CDR2 FYNNEI. Trimming took 3 bases from V and 4 from J, leaving 13 bases between them. The CDR3 reads CASSDQGMLYEQYF. DNA of the CDR3: TGTGCCAGCAGTGATCAGGGTATGTTGTACGAGCAGTACTTC.

The rearrangement uses TRBV25-1 and TRBJ2-7, with TRBD2 as a possible D gene (6 bases). The germline V gene has CDR1 MGHDK and CDR2 SYGVNS. V shed 7 bases and J shed 5 bases, with 12 bases lying between them. The CDR3 covers 12 residues. In DNA, the CDR3 is TGTGCCAGCAACGGGGGTAGGGACGAGCAGTACTTC. It encodes CASNGGRDEQYF.

This clone was detected only once. The chain combines TRBV1 with TRBJ2-2; the table assigns TRBD2, which was not confirmed against the DNA. TRBV1 is a pseudogene locus. The CDR3 runs 18 residues. CDR3 protein: CTSSQEIASPQNTGELFF. The CDR3 DNA follows: TGCACCAGCAGCCAAGAAATAGCGAGTCCACAGAACACCGGGGAGCTGTTTTTT.

This chain joins TRBV6-5 and TRBJ1-2; D gene ambiguous. Germline V gene sequence: CDR1 MNHEY, CDR2 SVGAGI. V lost 6 bases and J lost 4, with 12 bases in between. CDR3 length: 13 amino acids. CDR3 protein: CASRGTNTYGYTF. CDR3 nucleotides: TGTGCCAGCAGGGGCACCAACACCTATGGCTACACCTTC.

This chain connects TRBV6-5 to TRBJ2-3; TRBD1 matches 10 bases. The CDR3 length is 13 residues. Trimming cost V 6 bases and J 4 bases; bases outside gene matches: 1. CDR1 MNHEY and CDR2 SVGAGI come from the germline V gene. CDR3 bases: TGTGCCAGCAGGACAGGGGGCGCAGATACGCAGTATTTT. Translated, it gives CASRTGGADTQYF.

The chain links TRBV20-1 to TRBJ2-3, with TRBD1 matching over 7 bases. Germline V gene sequence: CDR1 DFQATT, CDR2 SNEGSKA (reference sequence). J lost 4 bases, V lost 3 bases, and 13 bases had no gene match. This CDR3 comprises 16 residues. CDR3 loop: CSASPGQLNGADTQYF. CDR3 in DNA: TGCAGTGCTAGTCCGGGACAGTTAAACGGGGCAGATACGCAGTATTTT.

The chain carries TRBV14 and TRBJ2-7; TRBD2 might be the D (6 bases). The V gene's germline CDR1 is SGHDN and CDR2 FVKESK. Trimming removed 1 base from V and 6 bases from J, with 10 bases in between. This CDR3 has 13 residues. This CDR3 reads CASSQAGVGEQYF. As DNA, the CDR3 is TGTGCCAGCAGCCAAGCGGGAGTGGGCGAGCAGTACTTC.

This clone has only a few counts. CDR3 nucleotide sequence: TGCGCCAGCAGCTTGGGACTAGGGGTCACCGGGGAGCTGTTTTTT. The encoded protein is CASSLGLGVTGELFF. The chain joins TRBV5-1 to TRBJ2-2; D might be TRBD2 (6 bases). V was pared by 0 bases and J by 4 bases, with 10 bases between. The CDR3 length is 15 residues. Germline V gene data show CDR1 as SGHRS and CDR2 as YFSETQ.

The chain combines TRBV2 with TRBJ2-2; perhaps TRBD1 as D (6 bases). Trimming took 7 bases from V and 3 from J, leaving 18 bases between them. This CDR3 has 16 amino acids. From germline, CDR1 is SNHLY and CDR2 FYNNEI. The DNA of the CDR3 is TGTGCCAGCACACGGGACATCGGCGAGTACACCGGGGAGCTGTTTTTT. Its protein product is CASTRDIGEYTGELFF.

This chain's CDR3 is CASSLGGVRSGELFF. The CDR3, as DNA: TGCGCCAGCAGCCTCGGGGGGGTCCGCTCCGGGGAGCTGTTTTTT. This chain joins TRBV5-1 and TRBJ2-2; 8 bases line up with TRBD2. CDR3 length equals 15 residues. The germline V gene encodes CDR1 SGHRS and CDR2 YFSETQ. The J segment lost 6 bases and the V segment lost 4 bases, leaving 8 bases of the junction unmatched.

The chain employs TRBV5-1 and TRBJ1-1; D is unresolved. This CDR3 region has 13 residues. Germline V gene sequence: CDR1 SGHRS, CDR2 YFSETQ. The germline V and J ends were trimmed by 1 base and 1 base, with 5 bases remaining between them. The CDR3 protein is CASSLLSNTEAFF. CDR3 sequence (DNA): TGCGCCAGCAGCTTGCTTTCGAACACTGAAGCTTTCTTT.

The V gene is TRBV4-2, the J gene TRBJ2-1; 14 bases are a match to TRBD2. The germline gives CDR1 LGHNA, CDR2 YNFKEQ. This CDR3 has 17 amino acids. V trimming: 3 bases; J trimming: 4 bases; junction bases outside the gene matches: 5. CDR3 in DNA: TGTGCCAGCAGCCAGGGGACTAGCGGGAGTATTTACAATGAGCAGTTCTTC. Protein sequence: CASSQGTSGSIYNEQFF.

The chain carries TRBV11-3 and TRBJ1-1; D is ambiguous. The ends were cut back, 2 bases at V and 8 bases at J, with 15 bases in the middle. The CDR3 is 14 amino acids. Germline V CDR1 and CDR2: SGHNT, YENEEA. The CDR3 DNA is TGTGCCAGCAGCTTACGGGAGGACGGACGAGAAGCTTTCTTT. Amino acids: CASSLREDGREAFF.

This chain links TRBV28 with TRBJ2-3, with 7 nucleotides matching TRBD2. Trimming took 0 bases from V and 3 from J; bases not matched to a gene: 3. Germline values: CDR1 MDHEN, CDR2 SYDVKM. CDR3 length: 15 residues. CDR3 region: CASSLWGRGTDTQYF. The CDR3 DNA reads as TGTGCCAGCAGTTTATGGGGGAGGGGTACAGATACGCAGTATTTT. Combining the CDR3 with reference TRBV28 and TRBJ2-3 gives the whole variable domain DVKVTQSSRYLVKRTGEKVFLECVQDMDHENMFWYRQDPGLGLRLIYFSYDVKMKEKGDIPEGYSVSREKKERFSLILESASTNQTSMYLCASSLWGRGTDTQYFGPGTRLTVL.

The chain has TRBV19 and TRBJ2-3; TRBD1 agrees at 8 bases. V was clipped by 4 bases and J by 4 bases; unmatched bases: 13. Germline V gene data show CDR1 as LNHDA and CDR2 as SQIVND (reference sequence). This CDR3 contains 17 residues. CDR3 sequence reads: CASSRQVVRGPADTQYF. In DNA, the CDR3 is TGTGCCAGTAGTAGGCAGGTAGTCAGGGGGCCCGCAGATACGCAGTATTTT.

The gene calls are TRBV27 and TRBJ2-7; a possible D gene is TRBD1 (5 bases). This CDR3 has 15 amino acids. V was cut by 7 bases and J by 7 bases, with 23 bases left in between. Germline V gene sequence: CDR1 MNHEY, CDR2 SMNVEV (reference sequence). The CDR3 DNA follows: TGTGCCAGCAAACGCTGTTTCGACAGTACGCCAGAGCAGTACTTC. This sequence encodes CASKRCFDSTPEQYF.

The chain combines TRBV11-2 with TRBJ2-3; TRBD2 matches 9 bases. The CDR3 has 15 amino acids. In germline, CDR1 is SGHAT, CDR2 FQNNGV. V gave up 2 bases and J gave up 6 bases; unmatched junction bases: 6. Written as DNA, the CDR3 is TGTGCCAGCAGCTTATTGCGGGGGGGCCGTGATACGCAGTATTTT. It yields the protein CASSLLRGGRDTQYF.

The chain combines TRBV5-5 with TRBJ1-5; D possibly corresponds to TRBD1 (5 bases). V shed 0 bases and J shed 2 bases, with 18 bases lying between them. Germline CDR1 reads SGHKS; CDR2 reads YYEKEE (reference sequence). This CDR3 region has 18 residues. Here the CDR3 reads CASSLAPRPEGGNQPQHF. CDR3 coding DNA: TGTGCCAGCAGCTTGGCTCCTCGTCCAGAAGGGGGCAATCAGCCCCAGCATTTT. Full variable domain (outside the CDR3, taken from reference TRBV5-5 and TRBJ1-5): DAGVTQSPTHLIKTRGQQVTLRCSPISGHKSVSWYQQVLGQGPQFIFQYYEKEERGRGNFPDRFSARQFPNYSSELNVNALLLGDSALYLCASSLAPRPEGGNQPQHFGDGTRLSIL.